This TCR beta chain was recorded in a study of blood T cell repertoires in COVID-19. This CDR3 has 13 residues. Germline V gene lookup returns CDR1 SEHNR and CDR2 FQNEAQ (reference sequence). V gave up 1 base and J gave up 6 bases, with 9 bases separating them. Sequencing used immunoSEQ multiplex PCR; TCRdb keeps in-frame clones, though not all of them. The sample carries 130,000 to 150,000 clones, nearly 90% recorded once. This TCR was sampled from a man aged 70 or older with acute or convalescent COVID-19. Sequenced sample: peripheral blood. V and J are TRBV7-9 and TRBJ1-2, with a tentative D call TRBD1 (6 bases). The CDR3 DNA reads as TGTGCCAGCAGCTTAGGGGGGCGTAATGGCTACACCTTC. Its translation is CASSLGGRNGYTF.